The present entry profiles one TCR beta chain with its context. Produced via immunoSEQ multiplex PCR; TCRdb's table is partial and in-frame only. The data hold more than 300,000 clones, with about 91% observed a single time. The sample originates from a study of blood T cell repertoires in COVID-19. CDR1 is MNHNS and CDR2 is SASEGT in the germline V gene. CDR3 length: 14 amino acids. The V end lost 3 bases, the J end lost 5 bases, and 13 bases lay between the germline ends. The J gene is TRBJ1-2, the V gene TRBV6-1; unclear D gene. The sequencing sample was made of peripheral blood. This receptor was obtained from a woman in her 30s with COVID-19, enrolled during active disease. The DNA for the CDR3 is TGTGCCAGCAGTGACGGCGGTGCTCTGTATGGCTACACCTTC. Its protein product is CASSDGGALYGYTF.